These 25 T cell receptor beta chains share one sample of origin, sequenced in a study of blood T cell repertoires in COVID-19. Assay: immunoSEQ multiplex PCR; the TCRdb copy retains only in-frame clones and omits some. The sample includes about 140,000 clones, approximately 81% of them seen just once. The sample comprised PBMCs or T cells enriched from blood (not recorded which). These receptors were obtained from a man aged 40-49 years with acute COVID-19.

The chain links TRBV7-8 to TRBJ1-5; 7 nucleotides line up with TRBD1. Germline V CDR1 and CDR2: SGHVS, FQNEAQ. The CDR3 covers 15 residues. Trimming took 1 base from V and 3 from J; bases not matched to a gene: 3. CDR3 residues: CASSLVGTVNQPQHF. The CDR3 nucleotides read TGTGCCAGCAGCTTAGTTGGGACAGTCAATCAGCCCCAGCATTTT.

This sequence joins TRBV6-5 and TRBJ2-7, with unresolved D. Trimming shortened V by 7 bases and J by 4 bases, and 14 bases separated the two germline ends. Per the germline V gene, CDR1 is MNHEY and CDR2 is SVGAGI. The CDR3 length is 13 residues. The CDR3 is CASKVGPEYEQYF. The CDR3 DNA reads TGTGCCAGCAAGGTAGGCCCGGAGTACGAGCAGTACTTC.

The CDR3 sequence: CASGFDTGTEAFF. The DNA for the CDR3 is TGTGCTAGTGGTTTCGATACAGGGACTGAAGCTTTCTTT. The V and J genes are TRBV12-5 and TRBJ1-1, with D possibly matching TRBD1 (6 bases). V was clipped by 3 bases and J by 5 bases, with 10 bases between them. This CDR3 comprises 13 residues. Germline CDR1 is LGHNT and CDR2 is FRNRAP.

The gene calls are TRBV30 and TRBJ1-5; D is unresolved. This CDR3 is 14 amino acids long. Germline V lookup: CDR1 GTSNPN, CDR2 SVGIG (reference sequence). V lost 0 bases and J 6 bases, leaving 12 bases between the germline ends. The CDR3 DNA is TGTGCCTGGAGTGTAGGAGGCCTTGGTCAGCCCCAGCATTTT. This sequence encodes CAWSVGGLGQPQHF.

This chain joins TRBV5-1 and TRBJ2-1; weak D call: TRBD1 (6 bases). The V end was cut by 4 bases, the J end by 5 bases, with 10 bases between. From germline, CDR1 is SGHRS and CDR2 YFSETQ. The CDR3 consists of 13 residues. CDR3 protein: CASSDRIHNEQFF. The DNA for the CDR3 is TGCGCCAGCAGCGACAGGATACACAATGAGCAGTTCTTC.

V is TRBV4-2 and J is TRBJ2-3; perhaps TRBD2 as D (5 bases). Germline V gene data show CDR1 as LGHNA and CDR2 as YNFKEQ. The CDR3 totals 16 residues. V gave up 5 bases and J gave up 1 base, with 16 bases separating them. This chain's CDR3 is CASSLQSGVGTDTQYF. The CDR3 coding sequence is TGTGCCAGCAGCTTACAGAGCGGTGTTGGCACAGATACGCAGTATTTT.

The CDR3 DNA is TGCAGTGCTAGTAAGGGGGATGCGAATCAGCCCCAGCATTTT. It codes for CSASKGDANQPQHF. V gene TRBV20-1 combines with J gene TRBJ1-5; D is perhaps TRBD1 (6 bases). Germline V gives CDR1 DFQATT, CDR2 SNEGSKA (reference sequence). The V gene lost 3 bases and the J gene lost 4 bases, with 13 bases spanning the gap. This CDR3 has 14 amino acids.

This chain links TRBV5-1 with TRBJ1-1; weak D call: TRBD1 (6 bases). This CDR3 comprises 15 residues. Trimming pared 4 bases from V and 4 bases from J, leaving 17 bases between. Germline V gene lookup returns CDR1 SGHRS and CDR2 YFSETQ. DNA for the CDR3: TGCGCCAGCAGCACCTTACAGGGAGTGGGCACTGAAGCTTTCTTT. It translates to CASSTLQGVGTEAFF. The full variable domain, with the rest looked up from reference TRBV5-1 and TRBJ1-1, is KAGVTQTPRYLIKTRGQQVTLSCSPISGHRSVSWYQQTPGQGLQFLFEYFSETQRNKGNFPGRFSGRQFSNSRSEMNVSTLELGDSALYLCASSTLQGVGTEAFFGQGTRLTVV.

CDR3 protein: CATSSRAADRAEKLFF. In DNA, the CDR3 is TGTGCCACCAGCAGCCGAGCAGCGGACCGGGCTGAAAAACTGTTTTTT. The chain joins TRBV15 to TRBJ1-4; D is undetermined. The germline V gene has CDR1 LNHNV and CDR2 YYDKDF (reference sequence). This CDR3 region has 16 residues. Trimming shortened V by 3 bases and J by 7 bases, and 18 bases separated the two germline ends.

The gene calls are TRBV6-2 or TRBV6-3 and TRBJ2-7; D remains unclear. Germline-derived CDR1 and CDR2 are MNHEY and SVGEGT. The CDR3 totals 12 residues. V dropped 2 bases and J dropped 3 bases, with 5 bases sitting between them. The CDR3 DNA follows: TGTGCCAGCAGTTACAATATCTACGAGCAGTACTTC. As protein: CASSYNIYEQYF.

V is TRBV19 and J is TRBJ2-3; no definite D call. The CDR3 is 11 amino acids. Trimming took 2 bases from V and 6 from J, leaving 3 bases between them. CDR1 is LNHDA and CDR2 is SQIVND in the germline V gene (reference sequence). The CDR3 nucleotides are TGTGCCAGTAGTATACGTGATACGCAGTATTTT. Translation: CASSIRDTQYF.

CDR3 loop: CASSLRGGRETQYF. The CDR3 DNA reads TGTGCCAGCAGCTTGCGAGGGGGTCGGGAGACCCAGTACTTC. The chain uses TRBV5-4 and TRBJ2-5; perhaps TRBD1 as D (6 bases). Germline V gene sequence: CDR1 SGHNT, CDR2 YYREEE (reference sequence). The CDR3 runs to 14 residues. Between the trimmed V and J ends, which lost 1 base and 5 bases, there was a span of 12 bases.

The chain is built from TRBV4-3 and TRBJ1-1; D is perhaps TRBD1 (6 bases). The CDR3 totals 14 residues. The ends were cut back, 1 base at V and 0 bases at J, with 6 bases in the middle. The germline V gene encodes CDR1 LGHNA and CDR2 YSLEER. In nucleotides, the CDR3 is TGCGCCAGCAGCCAAGGGACAGTGAACACTGAAGCTTTCTTT. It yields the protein CASSQGTVNTEAFF.

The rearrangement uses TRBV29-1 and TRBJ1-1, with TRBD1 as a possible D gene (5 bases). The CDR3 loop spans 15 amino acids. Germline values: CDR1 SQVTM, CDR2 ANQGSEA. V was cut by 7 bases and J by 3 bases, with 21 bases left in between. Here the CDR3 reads CSASTLGGRYTEAFF. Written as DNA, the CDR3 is TGCAGCGCCTCTACTTTGGGGGGTCGCTACACTGAAGCTTTCTTT.

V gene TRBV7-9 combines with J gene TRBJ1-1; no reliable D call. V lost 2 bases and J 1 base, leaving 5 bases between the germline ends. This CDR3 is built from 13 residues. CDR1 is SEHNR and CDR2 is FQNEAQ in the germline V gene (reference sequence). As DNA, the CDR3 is TGTGCCAGCAGCTTACTACCGAACACTGAAGCTTTCTTT. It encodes CASSLLPNTEAFF. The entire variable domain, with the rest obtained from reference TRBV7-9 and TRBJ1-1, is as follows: DTGVSQNPRHKITKRGQNVTFRCDPISEHNRLYWYRQTLGQGPEFLTYFQNEAQLEKSRLLSDRFSAERPKGSFSTLEIQRTEQGDSAMYLCASSLLPNTEAFFGQGTRLTVV.

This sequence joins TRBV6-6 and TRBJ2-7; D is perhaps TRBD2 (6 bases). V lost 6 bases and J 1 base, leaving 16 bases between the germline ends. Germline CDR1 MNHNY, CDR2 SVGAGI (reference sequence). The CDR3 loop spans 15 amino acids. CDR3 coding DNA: TGTGCCAGCAGCCCCTGGGGGGAGTTGTCCTACGAGCAGTACTTC. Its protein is CASSPWGELSYEQYF.

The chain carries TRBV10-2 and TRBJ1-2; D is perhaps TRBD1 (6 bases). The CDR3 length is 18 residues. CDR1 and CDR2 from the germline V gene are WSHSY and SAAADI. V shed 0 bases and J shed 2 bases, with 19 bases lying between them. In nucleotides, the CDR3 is TGCGCCAGCAGTGAGTCCCGAGGGAAGGCAGGGGAAAACTATGGCTACACCTTC. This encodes CASSESRGKAGENYGYTF.

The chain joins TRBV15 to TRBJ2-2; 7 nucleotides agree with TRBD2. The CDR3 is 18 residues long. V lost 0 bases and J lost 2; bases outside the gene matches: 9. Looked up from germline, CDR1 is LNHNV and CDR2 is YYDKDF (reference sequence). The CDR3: CATSREIEASGNTGELFF. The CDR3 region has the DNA TGTGCCACCAGCAGAGAGATAGAGGCTAGCGGTAACACCGGGGAGCTGTTTTTT. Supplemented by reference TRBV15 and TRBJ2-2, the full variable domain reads DAMVIQNPRYQVTQFGKPVTLSCSQTLNHNVMYWYQQKSSQAPKLLFHYYDKDFNNEADTPDNFQSRRPNTSFCFLDIRSPGLGDTAMYLCATSREIEASGNTGELFFGEGSRLTVL.

The chain's CDR3 is CASSYSIQADTQYF. As DNA, the CDR3 is TGTGCCAGCAGTTACTCGATACAGGCAGATACGCAGTATTTT. The rearrangement links TRBV6-5 to TRBJ2-3, with D perhaps matching TRBD1 (5 bases). This CDR3 is 14 amino acids long. Germline-derived CDR1 and CDR2 are MNHEY and SVGAGI. Trimming cost V 0 bases and J 4 bases, with 8 bases left between them.

The DNA of the CDR3 is TGTGCCATCAGTGAGTCGAGGGCACAGCCCCAGCATTTT. Its protein is CAISESRAQPQHF. This chain connects TRBV10-3 to TRBJ1-5; D remains unclear. V was cut by 0 bases and J by 7 bases, with 7 bases left in between. CDR3 length: 13 amino acids. Germline CDR1 and CDR2: ENHRY and SYGVKD.

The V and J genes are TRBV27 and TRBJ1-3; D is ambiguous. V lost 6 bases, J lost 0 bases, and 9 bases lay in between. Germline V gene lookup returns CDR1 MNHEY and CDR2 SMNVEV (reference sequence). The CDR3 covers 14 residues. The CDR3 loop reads CASRFSASGNTIYF. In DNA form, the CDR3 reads TGTGCCAGCAGGTTTAGTGCCTCTGGAAACACCATATATTTT.

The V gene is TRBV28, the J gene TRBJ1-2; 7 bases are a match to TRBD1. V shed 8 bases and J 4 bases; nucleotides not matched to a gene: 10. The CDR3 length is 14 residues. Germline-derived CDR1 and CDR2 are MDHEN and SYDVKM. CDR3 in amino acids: CASLGGGGVYGYTF. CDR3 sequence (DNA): TGTGCCAGCCTGGGAGGAGGGGGCGTCTATGGCTACACCTTC.

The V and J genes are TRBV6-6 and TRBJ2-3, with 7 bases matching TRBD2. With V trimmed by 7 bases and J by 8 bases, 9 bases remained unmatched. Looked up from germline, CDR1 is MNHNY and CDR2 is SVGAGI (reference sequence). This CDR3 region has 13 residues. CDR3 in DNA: TGTGCCAGCACCCCCGGGCGGGGGAGTACGCAGTATTTT. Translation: CASTPGRGSTQYF.

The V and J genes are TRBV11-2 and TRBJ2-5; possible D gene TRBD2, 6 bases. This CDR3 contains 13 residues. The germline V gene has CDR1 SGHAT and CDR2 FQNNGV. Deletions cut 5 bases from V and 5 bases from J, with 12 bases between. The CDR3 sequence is CASSREIEETQYF. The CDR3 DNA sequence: TGTGCCAGCAGCCGGGAGATCGAGGAGACCCAGTACTTC. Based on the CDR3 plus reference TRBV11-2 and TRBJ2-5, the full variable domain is EAGVAQSPRYKIIEKRQSVAFWCNPISGHATLYWYQQILGQGPKLLIQFQNNGVVDDSQLPKDRFSAERLKGVDSTLKIQPAKLEDSAVYLCASSREIEETQYFGPGTRLLVL.

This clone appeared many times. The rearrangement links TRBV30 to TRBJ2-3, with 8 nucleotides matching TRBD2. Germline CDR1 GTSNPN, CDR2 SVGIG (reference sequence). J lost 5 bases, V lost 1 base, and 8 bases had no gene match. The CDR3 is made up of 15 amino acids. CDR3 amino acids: CAWSARRGEGDTQYF. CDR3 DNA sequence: TGTGCCTGGAGTGCGCGGCGGGGGGAAGGAGATACGCAGTATTTT.